This note documents a single T cell receptor beta chain sequence. This specimen belongs to a study of blood T cell repertoires in COVID-19. Using immunoSEQ multiplex PCR, the repertoire was profiled, and TCRdb retains in-frame clones only, with some absent. Of fewer than 200,000 clones listed, about 85% are singletons. The CDR3 consists of 15 residues. V was cut by 4 bases and J by 1 base, with 12 bases left in between. Germline V gene sequence: CDR1 SGHRS, CDR2 YFSETQ. Sequences were obtained from peripheral blood. This sequence joins TRBV5-1 and TRBJ1-5; D unresolved. The clonotype comes from a man aged 55 to 70 with active or convalescent COVID-19. CDR3 amino acids: CASSTAGGSNQPQHF. The CDR3 DNA is TGCGCCAGCAGCACGGCGGGAGGCAGCAATCAGCCCCAGCATTTT.